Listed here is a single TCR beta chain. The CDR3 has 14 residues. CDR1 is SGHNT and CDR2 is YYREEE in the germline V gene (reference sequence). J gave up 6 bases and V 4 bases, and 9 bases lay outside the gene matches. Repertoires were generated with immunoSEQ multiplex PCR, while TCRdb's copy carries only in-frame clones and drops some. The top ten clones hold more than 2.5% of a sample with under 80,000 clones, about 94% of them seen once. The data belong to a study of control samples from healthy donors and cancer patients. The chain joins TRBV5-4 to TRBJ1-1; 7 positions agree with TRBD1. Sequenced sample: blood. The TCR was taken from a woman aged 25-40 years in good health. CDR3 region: CASSLKTGVAEAFF. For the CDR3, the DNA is TGTGCCAGCAGCCTCAAAACAGGGGTAGCTGAAGCTTTCTTT.